These T cell receptor beta chains were read from a single sample in a study of PD-1 and CTLA-4 blockade in melanoma. The method was immunoSEQ multiplex PCR; TCRdb's version includes in-frame clones alone and lacks a portion of them. The sample gives approximately 33,000 clones, approximately 90% of which show up once; roughly 8.6% is in the top ten. The specimen comprised CD8+ T cells from peripheral blood, sampled from a patient given anti-PD-1 treatment. Receptors originate from a human donor with melanoma. Each CDR3 is given with its conserved first and last residue. A D gene is named only where the DNA matches it firmly. A row's size may be missing; if present it is once, few, many or a size class.

>TRBV27|TRBD1|NA|TRBJ2-7
TGTGCCAGCAAGGGACAGGGCTACGAGCAGTACTTC
CASKGQGYEQYF
>TRBV7-6|TRBD1|NA|TRBJ2-1
TGTGCCAGCAGCTACGGGACAGCTCTACGAGGCGGTGAGCAGTTCTTC
CASSYGTALRGGEQFF
>TRBV2|TRBD1|once|TRBJ1-5
TGTGCCACCTGGGACAGAGTTAGCAATCAGCCCCAGCATTTT
CATWDRVSNQPQHF
>TRBV7-9|NA|NA|TRBJ1-1
TGTGCCAGCAGCTTAGTCTCTTCGGACCGTTCGAACACTGAAGCTTTCTTT
CASSLVSSDRSNTEAFF
>TRBV5-1|NA|NA|TRBJ1-1
TGCGCCAGCAGCTTGGTAGAGGGGAGTTCCACTGAAGCTTTCTTT
CASSLVEGSSTEAFF
>TRBV28|TRBD1|once|TRBJ2-7
TGTGCCAGCAGTCCCGGACAGGTTTCCTACGAGCAGTACTTC
CASSPGQVSYEQYF
>TRBV19|TRBD2|NA|TRBJ2-1
TGTGCCAGTAGTATTAGCGGGAGCTCCACGAAGAATGAGCAGTTCTTC
CASSISGSSTKNEQFF
>TRBV7-8|NA|NA|TRBJ2-5
TGTGCCAGCAGCTTAGCTACAGCCGTAGGAGAGACCCAGTACTTC
CASSLATAVGETQYF
>TRBV27|NA|NA|TRBJ2-2
TGTGCCAGCAGTTTCACCGGGACCCCCGTCGGAGGCGGGGAGCTGTTTTTT
CASSFTGTPVGGGELFF
>TRBV4-1|TRBD1|NA|TRBJ1-6
TGCGCCAGCAGCCAAGAATCCGGGACAGGGCAGTTTTCCTATAATTCACCCCTCCACTTT
CASSQESGTGQFSYNSPLHF
>TRBV6-5|TRBD2|NA|TRBJ2-1
TGTGCCAGCAGGCTCGGCGGGAGCTCCTACAATGAGCAGTTCTTC
CASRLGGSSYNEQFF
>TRBV6-5|NA|NA|TRBJ2-7
TGTGCCAGCAGTCCTCGAGACCGACCAACCTACGAGCAGTACTTC
CASSPRDRPTYEQYF
>TRBV27|NA|NA|TRBJ1-5
TGTGCCAGCAGTCGGACAGCAAATCAGCCCCAGCATTTT
CASSRTANQPQHF
>TRBV28|TRBD1|NA|TRBJ2-1
TGTGCCAGCAGTTTATATGCCGGGACAGATACGTACAATGAGCAGTTCTTC
CASSLYAGTDTYNEQFF
>TRBV7-6|TRBD2|NA|TRBJ2-3
TGTGCCAGCAGCTTACATGAGACTAGCGCAGATACGCAGTATTTT
CASSLHETSADTQYF
>TRBV5-1|TRBD1|NA|TRBJ2-2
TGCGCCAGCACCCCGGGACAGGGGACGACCGGGGAGCTGTTTTTT
CASTPGQGTTGELFF
>TRBV10-3|NA|few|TRBJ2-1
TGTGCCATCAGTGAGTCGACCGGCAATGAGCAGTTCTTC
CAISESTGNEQFF
>TRBV28|TRBD1|NA|TRBJ2-3
TGTGCCAGCAGTTTCGACAGGGGTACGAGCACAGATACGCAGTATTTT
CASSFDRGTSTDTQYF
>TRBV6-5|NA|once|TRBJ1-3
TGTGCCAGCAGTTACGGGTCGGGAAACACCATATATTTT
CASSYGSGNTIYF
>TRBV7-9|NA|NA|TRBJ1-1
TGTGCCAGCAGTAAATCCTCCCGCCTCTACCCTACGACTGAAGCTTTCTTT
CASSKSSRLYPTTEAFF
>TRBV19|NA|NA|TRBJ1-1
TGTGCCAGTAGTGCGGGCGAAGACACTGAAGCTTTCTTT
CASSAGEDTEAFF
>TRBV11-2|NA|NA|TRBJ2-3
TGTGCCAGCAGGGAAGATGCCTCTAGCACAGATACGCAGTATTTT
CASREDASSTDTQYF
>TRBV5-1|TRBD1|NA|TRBJ1-3
TGCGCCAGCAGCCGGGACAGGGGTCCAGGAAACACCATATATTTT
CASSRDRGPGNTIYF
>TRBV6-1|NA|NA|TRBJ2-3
TGTGCCAGCAGTGAACAGGGGAACCCAGATACGCAGTATTTT
CASSEQGNPDTQYF
>TRBV6-5|NA|NA|TRBJ1-4
TGTGCCAGCAGTTACTCGAGTGCAGGGAATGAAAAACTGTTTTTT
CASSYSSAGNEKLFF
>TRBV2|TRBD1|few|TRBJ1-4
TGTGCCAGCAGACGGACAGGGGCTGTCGAAAAACTGTTTTTT
CASRRTGAVEKLFF
>TRBV19|NA|NA|TRBJ2-3
TGTGCCAGTAGTATAAGCGGGCTAAGCACAGATACGCAGTATTTT
CASSISGLSTDTQYF
>TRBV28|TRBD2|NA|TRBJ2-7
TGTGCCAGCAGTCCACTAGCGGGAGGGCCTCAAGAGCAGTACTTC
CASSPLAGGPQEQYF
>TRBV28|NA|NA|TRBJ2-3
TGTGCCAGCAGTTTCTACAGGGATGGGGTAACAGATACGCAGTATTTT
CASSFYRDGVTDTQYF
>TRBV6-4|NA|NA|TRBJ1-1
TGTGCCAGCAGCTTACAGGATAACACTGAAGCTTTCTTT
CASSLQDNTEAFF